These 32 T cell receptor beta chains originate from one sample sequenced in a study of radiotherapy plus CTLA-4 blockade in lung cancer. TCRdb's table, derived via immunoSEQ multiplex PCR, lists solely in-frame clones and lacks some. This sample has some 50,000 clones, with roughly four fifths found just once. Sequenced material: peripheral blood, taken from a patient treated with radiotherapy plus ipilimumab. The source is a human donor with non-small cell lung cancer whose response to radiotherapy plus ipilimumab could not be evaluated.

This clone has just one count. The chain has TRBV7-8 and TRBJ2-1, with a possible D match to TRBD2 (5 bases). Germline-derived CDR1 and CDR2 are SGHVS and FQNEAQ. Trimming took 6 bases from V and 4 from J, leaving 13 bases between them. The CDR3 is made up of 14 amino acids. CDR3 region: CASSHKREYNEQFF. As DNA, the CDR3 is TGTGCCAGCAGTCACAAAAGGGAGTACAATGAGCAGTTCTTC. The whole variable domain, remainder taken from reference TRBV7-8 and TRBJ2-1, is GAGVSQSPRYKVAKRGQDVALRCDPISGHVSLFWYQQALGQGPEFLTYFQNEAQLDKSGLPSDRFFAERPEGSVSTLKIQRTQQEDSAVYLCASSHKREYNEQFFGPGTRLTVL.

The table lists this clone with a count of one. V is TRBV9 and J is TRBJ1-4, with 10 bases that match TRBD1. Trimming took 4 bases from V and 5 from J; bases not matched to a gene: 2. The CDR3 is 14 residues long. CDR1 is SGDLS, CDR2 YYNGEE, per germline. The chain's CDR3 is CASSPGQGNEKLFF. Written as DNA, the CDR3 is TGTGCCAGCAGCCCGGGACAGGGGAATGAAAAACTGTTTTTT.

The V and J genes are TRBV6-4 and TRBJ1-4; TRBD1 matches 8 bases. In germline, CDR1 is MRHNA, CDR2 SNTAGT. The CDR3 covers 14 residues. V trimming: 6 bases; J trimming: 8 bases; junction bases outside the gene matches: 8. The CDR3 nucleotides read TGTGCCAGCAGAAGGGACAGGACAGACGAAAAACTGTTTTTT. Protein: CASRRDRTDEKLFF.

In its sample, this clone was seen a few times. The V call is TRBV19, the J call TRBJ1-3; 7 nucleotides agree with TRBD1. Per the germline V gene, CDR1 is LNHDA and CDR2 is SQIVND (reference sequence). V was pared by 4 bases and J by 4 bases, with 4 bases of the junction left unmatched. There are 14 residues in the CDR3. CDR3: CASSTRTGGNTIYF. As DNA, the CDR3 is TGTGCCAGTAGTACCCGGACAGGCGGAAACACCATATATTTT.

J is TRBJ2-1 and V is TRBV11-2, with 7 bases lining up with TRBD1. Per the germline V gene, CDR1 is SGHAT and CDR2 is FQNNGV. The CDR3 length is 13 residues. V shed 1 base and J 9 bases; nucleotides not matched to a gene: 3. CDR3 DNA: TGTGCCAGCAGCTTAGCACAGGGGAGTGAGCAGTTCTTC. This codes for CASSLAQGSEQFF.

This rearrangement joins TRBV14 to TRBJ2-7, with D unresolved. CDR3 length: 12 residues. Germline V gene data show CDR1 as SGHDN and CDR2 as FVKESK. V shed 2 bases and J shed 4 bases, with 6 bases lying between them. CDR3 region: CASSQFFYEQYF. CDR3 sequence (DNA): TGTGCCAGCAGCCAATTCTTTTACGAGCAGTACTTC.

The chain employs TRBV2 and TRBJ1-2; D gene ambiguous. The CDR3 loop spans 13 amino acids. In germline, CDR1 is SNHLY, CDR2 FYNNEI. DNA of the CDR3: TGTGTAGAAGGGAGGGCCGCTAACTATGGCTACACCTTC. Protein sequence: CVEGRAANYGYTF.

CDR3 in amino acids: CASSPRADQKSYEQYF. For the CDR3, the DNA is TGTGCCAGCAGCCCCCGAGCGGACCAAAAAAGCTACGAGCAGTACTTC. V and J are TRBV11-2 and TRBJ2-7, with D perhaps matching TRBD2 (5 bases). The germline V gene has CDR1 SGHAT and CDR2 FQNNGV. The CDR3 sequence is 16 residues long. V lost 5 bases to trimming and J lost 3 bases, with 20 bases between them.

By sample share, this clone is medium-sized. The V and J genes are TRBV9 and TRBJ2-7, with a tentative D call TRBD1 (6 bases). Germline assignment: CDR1 SGDLS and CDR2 YYNGEE. The CDR3 length is 15 residues. Trimming left V 4 bases short and J 6 bases short, with 20 bases between. DNA for the CDR3: TGTGCCAGCAGCCCTCCAGGACAGAGGGGGATCGAGCAGTACTTC. Translating gives CASSPPGQRGIEQYF. Drawing the rest from reference TRBV9 and TRBJ2-7, the complete variable domain is DSGVTQTPKHLITATGQRVTLRCSPRSGDLSVYWYQQSLDQGLQFLIQYYNGEERAKGNILERFSAQQFPDLHSELNLSSLELGDSALYFCASSPPGQRGIEQYFGPGTRLTVT.

The V gene is TRBV5-4, the J gene TRBJ1-2; 9 nucleotides align to TRBD1. Germline V CDR1 and CDR2: SGHNT, YYREEE (reference sequence). V was pared by 4 bases and J by 5 bases, with 6 bases of the junction left unmatched. The CDR3 extends over 14 amino acids. The CDR3 protein is CASSLDRGLYGYTF. CDR3 DNA sequence: TGTGCCAGCAGCCTGGACAGGGGTTTGTATGGCTACACCTTC. The complete variable domain, with remaining parts taken from reference TRBV5-4 and TRBJ1-2, reads ETGVTQSPTHLIKTRGQQVTLRCSSQSGHNTVSWYQQALGQGPQFIFQYYREEENGRGNFPPRFSGLQFPNYSSELNVNALELDDSALYLCASSLDRGLYGYTFGSGTRLTVV.

V is TRBV5-1 and J is TRBJ1-2; 8 nucleotides agree with TRBD1. After removal of 0 bases from V and 8 bases from J, the junction contained 6 bases not matched to a gene. The CDR3 is made up of 14 amino acids. In germline, CDR1 is SGHRS, CDR2 YFSETQ. Here the CDR3 reads CASSLDPGQAGYTF. Written as DNA, the CDR3 is TGCGCCAGCAGCTTGGATCCGGGACAGGCAGGCTACACCTTC.

The V and J genes are TRBV28 and TRBJ1-1, with D possibly matching TRBD1 (6 bases). From germline, CDR1 is MDHEN and CDR2 SYDVKM. Deletions cut 5 bases from V and 5 bases from J, with 18 bases between. The CDR3 loop spans 15 amino acids. CDR3 DNA sequence: TGTGCCAGCAGTGCAAACTTGGGGGCCTGGACTGAAGCTTTCTTT. Protein product: CASSANLGAWTEAFF.

V gene TRBV18 combines with J gene TRBJ2-6, with TRBD1 as a possible D gene (6 bases). The CDR3 totals 17 residues. Per germline, CDR1 KGHSH and CDR2 LQKENI. V was shortened by 3 bases and J by 3 bases, with 15 bases between the two germline ends. The CDR3 loop reads CASSPPRDMNGANVLTF. CDR3 coding DNA: TGTGCCAGCTCACCCCCCCGGGACATGAATGGGGCCAACGTCCTGACTTTC.

The chain combines TRBV4-2 with TRBJ2-4, with D possibly matching TRBD2 (6 bases). CDR3 length equals 15 residues. Germline V CDR1 and CDR2: LGHNA, YNFKEQ. Trimming pared 0 bases from V and 5 bases from J, leaving 11 bases between. This CDR3 reads CASSQERTTQNIQYF. CDR3 DNA: TGTGCCAGCAGCCAAGAAAGGACTACACAAAACATTCAGTACTTC.

The chain has TRBV7-2 and TRBJ1-1; unclear D gene. CDR1 and CDR2 (germline): SGHTA, FQGNSA. V was shortened by 1 base and J by 3 bases, with 9 bases between the two germline ends. The CDR3 length is 14 residues. CDR3 region: CASSLVEGYTEAFF. CDR3 DNA: TGTGCCAGCAGCTTAGTAGAGGGTTACACTGAAGCTTTCTTT.

This chain connects TRBV7-2 to TRBJ1-1; TRBD1 aligns across 7 bases. V trimming: 5 bases; J trimming: 0 bases; junction bases outside the gene matches: 9. The CDR3 is 16 residues long. CDR1 SGHTA and CDR2 FQGNSA come from the germline V gene. The CDR3 sequence is CASSLLKRGLNTEAFF. The CDR3 DNA reads TGTGCCAGCAGCCTTCTCAAAAGGGGGCTGAACACTGAAGCTTTCTTT.

J is TRBJ1-1 and V is TRBV28; 8 nucleotides agree with TRBD1. The CDR3 loop spans 19 amino acids. V lost 4 bases and J lost 1; bases outside the gene matches: 17. CDR1 and CDR2 (germline): MDHEN, SYDVKM. The DNA for the CDR3 is TGTGCCAGCAGTTCCCCCCGGGACAGGAACCATAATTGGAACACTGAAGCTTTCTTT. Amino acids: CASSSPRDRNHNWNTEAFF.

The chain has TRBV5-1 and TRBJ1-2, with D possibly TRBD1 on 5 matching bases. The CDR3 runs to 15 residues. The germline CDR1 and CDR2 sequences are SGHRS and YFSETQ. The V and J ends lost 4 bases and 4 bases respectively, with 17 bases between them. Written as DNA, the CDR3 is TGCGCCAGCAGCCCGGGAGGGGCGGACGGCTATGGCTACACCTTC. It translates to CASSPGGADGYGYTF. The complete variable domain, with remaining parts taken from reference TRBV5-1 and TRBJ1-2, reads KAGVTQTPRYLIKTRGQQVTLSCSPISGHRSVSWYQQTPGQGLQFLFEYFSETQRNKGNFPGRFSGRQFSNSRSEMNVSTLELGDSALYLCASSPGGADGYGYTFGSGTRLTVV.

A single count supports this clone. The rearrangement links TRBV7-2 to TRBJ1-2, with D possibly matching TRBD1 (6 bases). Trimming took 4 bases from V and 8 from J, leaving 14 bases between them. Germline CDR1 and CDR2: SGHTA and FQGNSA. The CDR3 loop spans 13 amino acids. The CDR3 coding sequence is TGTGCCAGCAGCTCAGCAGGGGCGAGGGGCTACACCTTC. Its protein is CASSSAGARGYTF.

V and J are TRBV5-1 and TRBJ2-2; D perhaps matches TRBD1 (6 bases). The V end was cut by 4 bases, the J end by 4 bases, with 14 bases between. Germline V gives CDR1 SGHRS, CDR2 YFSETQ. This CDR3 region has 15 residues. CDR3 DNA: TGCGCCAGCAGCATTACAGGGAGTCGCACCGGGGAGCTGTTTTTT. Its translation is CASSITGSRTGELFF.

V usage is TRBV7-3 and J usage is TRBJ2-5, with D perhaps TRBD1 (6 bases). The CDR3 extends over 13 amino acids. V lost 5 bases and J 2 bases, leaving 9 bases between the germline ends. CDR1 is SGHTA, CDR2 FQGTGA, per germline. The CDR3 spells CASSGGQQETQYF. The CDR3 DNA follows: TGTGCCAGCAGCGGTGGACAGCAAGAGACCCAGTACTTC. The full variable domain, its missing parts supplied by reference TRBV7-3 and TRBJ2-5, is GAGVSQTPSNKVTEKGKYVELRCDPISGHTALYWYRQSLGQGPEFLIYFQGTGAADDSGLPNDRFFAVRPEGSVSTLKIQRTERGDSAVYLCASSGGQQETQYFGPGTRLLVL.

The chain employs TRBV5-6 and TRBJ1-6; D ambiguous. Germline CDR1 SGHDT, CDR2 YYEEEE. V was shortened by 1 base and J by 10 bases, with 12 bases between the two germline ends. The CDR3 is made up of 14 amino acids. The CDR3 spells CASSLRQAQSPLHF. The CDR3 coding sequence is TGTGCCAGCAGCTTGCGGCAGGCCCAATCACCCCTCCACTTT.

The rearrangement uses TRBV7-3 and TRBJ2-1, with D possibly TRBD1 on 6 matching bases. The CDR3 is 14 amino acids. V lost 0 bases and J lost 8, with 11 bases in between. The germline V gene has CDR1 SGHTA and CDR2 FQGTGA. The DNA of the CDR3 is TGTGCCAGCAGCTTAACCCAGGGGTCCGATGAGCAGTTCTTC. Translation gives CASSLTQGSDEQFF.

The chain combines TRBV7-6 with TRBJ2-7, with D possibly TRBD2 on 6 matching bases. V lost 5 bases and J lost 4, with 18 bases in between. Per the germline V gene, CDR1 is SGHVS and CDR2 is FNYEAQ. There are 15 residues in the CDR3. The CDR3 loop reads CASSPRTPGEYEQYF. The CDR3 bases are TGTGCCAGCAGCCCCCGGACCCCGGGAGAATACGAGCAGTACTTC.

This chain joins TRBV7-9 and TRBJ1-5; D is uncertain. This CDR3 is built from 15 residues. CDR1 and CDR2 from the germline V gene are SEHNR and FQNEAQ (reference sequence). Trimming stripped 2 bases from V and 0 bases from J, with 8 bases between. The CDR3 reads CASSLSGYSNQPQHF. The CDR3 DNA follows: TGTGCCAGCAGCTTATCGGGGTATAGCAATCAGCCCCAGCATTTT.

This sequence joins TRBV7-9 and TRBJ1-2; TRBD1 matches 8 bases. The J segment lost 2 bases and the V segment lost 5 bases, leaving 7 bases of the junction unmatched. This CDR3 has 15 amino acids. Germline-derived CDR1 and CDR2 are SEHNR and FQNEAQ (reference sequence). CDR3 bases: TGTGCCAGCAGCCCCCGGAACAGGGGGAACTATGGCTACACCTTC. It specifies CASSPRNRGNYGYTF.

The chain employs TRBV30 and TRBJ2-3, with no clear D. The V gene's germline CDR1 is GTSNPN and CDR2 SVGIG (reference sequence). V was trimmed by 3 bases and J by 6 bases, leaving 7 bases between them. There are 11 residues in the CDR3. The CDR3 region is CAWSPRDTQYF. Here the CDR3 DNA reads TGTGCCTGGAGCCCGAGGGATACGCAGTATTTT.

This clone was observed a handful of times. The chain recombines TRBV25-1 with TRBJ1-2; maybe TRBD1 (6 bases). This CDR3 comprises 16 residues. V lost 4 bases and J lost 1, with 16 bases in between. Per the germline V gene, CDR1 is MGHDK and CDR2 is SYGVNS. CDR3 amino acids: CASSGSRGAYNYGYTF. The CDR3 DNA follows: TGTGCCAGCAGTGGATCTCGGGGGGCTTATAACTATGGCTACACCTTC.

The rearrangement uses TRBV5-1 and TRBJ1-1; tentatively, D is TRBD1 (6 bases). CDR1 SGHRS and CDR2 YFSETQ come from the germline V gene. V was trimmed by 3 bases and J by 2 bases, leaving 8 bases between them. The CDR3 is made up of 13 amino acids. The CDR3 here is CASSWGTNTEAFF. The CDR3 DNA follows: TGCGCCAGCAGCTGGGGGACAAACACTGAAGCTTTCTTT.

The chain is built from TRBV5-4 and TRBJ2-1; TRBD2 agrees at 15 bases. The CDR3 covers 16 residues. Per germline, CDR1 SGHNT and CDR2 YYREEE (reference sequence). J lost 8 bases, V lost 5 bases, and 8 bases had no gene match. CDR3 region: CASSNPGTSGRYEQFF. CDR3 nucleotide sequence: TGTGCCAGCAGTAATCCAGGGACTAGCGGGAGGTATGAGCAGTTCTTC.

The V call is TRBV9, the J call TRBJ1-2; D call uncertain. The CDR3 covers 13 residues. Germline lookup yields CDR1 SGDLS and CDR2 YYNGEE. Trimming stripped 4 bases from V and 7 bases from J, with 14 bases between. CDR3 protein: CASSPGDSVGYTF. In DNA, the CDR3 is TGTGCCAGCAGCCCCGGAGATTCGGTTGGCTACACCTTC. The whole variable domain, filled in from reference TRBV9 and TRBJ1-2, reads DSGVTQTPKHLITATGQRVTLRCSPRSGDLSVYWYQQSLDQGLQFLIQYYNGEERAKGNILERFSAQQFPDLHSELNLSSLELGDSALYFCASSPGDSVGYTFGSGTRLTVV.

The chain recombines TRBV29-1 with TRBJ2-5, with D unclear. The tail of the sequence fits TRBJ2-7 better, so the J call may be wrong. The germline CDR1 and CDR2 sequences are SQVTM and ANQGSEA. The CDR3 totals 14 residues. CDR3 coding DNA: TGCAGCGTTGAAGATCCACTATCCGCCTACGAGCAGTACTTC. Protein sequence: CSVEDPLSAYEQYF.